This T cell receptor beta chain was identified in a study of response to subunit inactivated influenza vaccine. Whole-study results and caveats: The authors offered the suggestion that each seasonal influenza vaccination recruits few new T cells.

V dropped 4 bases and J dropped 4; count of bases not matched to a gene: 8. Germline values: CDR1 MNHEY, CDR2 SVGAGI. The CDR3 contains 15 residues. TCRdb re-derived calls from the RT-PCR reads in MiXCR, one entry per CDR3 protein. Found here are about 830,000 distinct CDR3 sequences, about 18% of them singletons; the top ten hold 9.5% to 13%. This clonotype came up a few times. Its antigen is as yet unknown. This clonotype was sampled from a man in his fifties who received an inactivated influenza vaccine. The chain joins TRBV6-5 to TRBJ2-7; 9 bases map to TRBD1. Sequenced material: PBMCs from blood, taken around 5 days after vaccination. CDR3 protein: CASSSQLGQGYEQYF. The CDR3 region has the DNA TGTGCCAGCAGTTCGCAACTCGGACAGGGGTACGAGCAGTACTTC.